This T cell receptor beta chain was recovered during a study of human T cells and chemical hapten exposure. The study, taken as a whole, reports: TCRs whose frequency exceeded 1 in 1000 remained the same following DPC sensitization.

Documented time point: patch test 2, 6 weeks after DPC sensitization. Noted treatment: therapeutic diphenylcyclopropenone sensitization with weekly scalp DPC. This clonotype was detected only a few times. Its antigen is as yet unknown. CDR3 length: 12 residues. Germline V gives CDR1 MNHEY, CDR2 SVGAGI. V lost 2 bases to trimming and J lost 5 bases, with 3 bases between them. The library put unique molecular identifiers onto individual cDNA molecules. TCRdb re-derived calls from the RACE reads in MiXCR, one entry per CDR3 protein. The sample carries over 100,000 distinct CDR3 sequences, 9.2% recorded once.

The TCR was taken from a woman in her 40s with alopecia areata. Some clones in this sample may be carry-over from other donors' samples. The material sequenced was whole blood, taken in connection with sensitization to the hapten diphenylcyclopropenone (DPC). This chain connects TRBV6-5 to TRBJ2-2, with unresolved D. CDR3 bases: TGTGCCAGCAGTTACGGGACCGGGGAGCTGTTTTTT. Protein sequence: CASSYGTGELFF.